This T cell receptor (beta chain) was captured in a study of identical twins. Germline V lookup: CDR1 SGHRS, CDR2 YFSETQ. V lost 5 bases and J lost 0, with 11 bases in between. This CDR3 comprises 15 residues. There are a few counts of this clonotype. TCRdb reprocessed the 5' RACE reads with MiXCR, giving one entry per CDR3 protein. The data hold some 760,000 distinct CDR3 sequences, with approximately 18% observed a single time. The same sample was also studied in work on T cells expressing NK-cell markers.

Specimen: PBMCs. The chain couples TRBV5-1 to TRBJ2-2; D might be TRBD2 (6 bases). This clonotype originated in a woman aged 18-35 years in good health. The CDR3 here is CASRLGGANTGELFF. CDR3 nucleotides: TGCGCCAGCAGACTTGGCGGGGCGAACACCGGGGAGCTGTTTTTT.